The 17 T cell receptor beta chains below come from one sample, sequenced in a study of blood T cell repertoires in COVID-19. Using immunoSEQ multiplex PCR, the repertoire was profiled, and TCRdb retains in-frame clones only, with some absent. The data contain roughly 300,000 clones, 85% to 90% of them singletons. The sequenced sample was PBMCs or T cells enriched from blood (not recorded which). These TCRs come from a woman between 18 and 29 years old who had recovered from COVID-19.

The chain couples TRBV6-4 to TRBJ2-7; 10 bases are shared with TRBD2. The germline gives CDR1 MRHNA, CDR2 SNTAGT. J lost 2 bases, V lost 9 bases, and 4 bases had no gene match. This CDR3 spans 13 amino acids. DNA of the CDR3: TGTGCCAGTCTAGCGGGAGCGACCTACGAGCAGTACTTC. Encoded protein: CASLAGATYEQYF.

This chain links TRBV28 with TRBJ2-3; D gene ambiguous. This CDR3 contains 15 residues. The V and J ends lost 7 bases and 6 bases respectively, with 20 bases between them. CDR1 and CDR2 from the germline V gene are MDHEN and SYDVKM. Written as DNA, the CDR3 is TGTGCCAGCACCCATCGATGGAGTTTCACTGATACGCAGTATTTT. It codes for CASTHRWSFTDTQYF.

In its sample, this clone was seen a few times. This chain links TRBV18 with TRBJ1-1; weak D call: TRBD1 (5 bases). The V and J ends lost 2 bases and 4 bases respectively, with 17 bases between them. Germline loops: CDR1 KGHSH, CDR2 LQKENI. The CDR3 loop spans 16 amino acids. CDR3 bases: TGTGCCAGCTCACCAAATTGGCAGGGAAATCCCACTGAAGCTTTCTTT. It yields the protein CASSPNWQGNPTEAFF.

This sequence joins TRBV5-4 and TRBJ2-7; D is unresolved. V gave up 1 base and J gave up 2 bases, with 10 bases separating them. Germline V gives CDR1 SGHNT, CDR2 YYREEE (reference sequence). The CDR3 totals 14 residues. The CDR3 region is CASSLTRNTYEQYF. For the CDR3, the DNA is TGTGCCAGCAGCTTGACGAGAAATACCTACGAGCAGTACTTC.

The CDR3 is CASTRSPDSLLAKHGYTF. The CDR3 DNA follows: TGTGCCAGCACTAGGTCCCCTGACAGCCTTCTGGCTAAGCATGGCTACACCTTC. V is TRBV2 and J is TRBJ1-2; possible D gene TRBD1, 5 bases. This CDR3 spans 18 amino acids. Trimming removed 7 bases at V and 6 bases at J, with 30 bases between. Germline CDR1 and CDR2: SNHLY and FYNNEI.

Concerning this clone itself: This CDR3 is also generated by other DNA sequences in the sample. The V gene is TRBV3-1 (or the pseudogene TRBV3-2), the J gene TRBJ1-1; weak D call: TRBD1 (5 bases). Germline CDR1 is LGHDT and CDR2 is YNNKEL (reference sequence). Trimming cost V 1 base and J 5 bases, with 11 bases left between them. This CDR3 is built from 14 residues. The CDR3: CASSQASGGTEAFF. The DNA for the CDR3 is TGTGCCAGCAGCCAAGCTAGTGGGGGGACTGAAGCTTTCTTT.

The gene calls are TRBV28 and TRBJ1-4; perhaps TRBD1 as D (6 bases). The V end was cut by 4 bases, the J end by 0 bases, with 18 bases between. The CDR3 contains 18 residues. Per germline, CDR1 MDHEN and CDR2 SYDVKM. This CDR3 reads CASSSTGKPRATNEKLFF. The CDR3 DNA reads as TGTGCCAGCAGTTCGACAGGCAAACCGCGCGCAACTAATGAAAAACTGTTTTTT.

This sequence joins TRBV5-6 and TRBJ1-1; D remains ambiguous. Trimming stripped 1 base from V and 6 bases from J, with 7 bases between. The CDR3 runs 12 residues. CDR1 and CDR2 (germline): SGHDT, YYEEEE. CDR3: CASSLNRAEAFF. The CDR3 DNA is TGTGCCAGCAGCTTGAACCGGGCTGAAGCTTTCTTT.

The chain couples TRBV5-1 to TRBJ2-3; D uncertain. Germline values: CDR1 SGHRS, CDR2 YFSETQ. Trimming took 4 bases from V and 0 from J, leaving 6 bases between them. CDR3 length: 13 amino acids. CDR3 sequence: CASSGTSTDTQYF. The CDR3 DNA follows: TGCGCCAGCAGCGGTACTAGCACAGATACGCAGTATTTT.

The V gene is TRBV18, the J gene TRBJ1-1; a weak D match, TRBD1 (5 bases). The CDR3 extends over 16 amino acids. Trimming left V 0 bases short and J 5 bases short, with 16 bases between. From germline, CDR1 is KGHSH and CDR2 LQKENI. The CDR3 DNA reads TGTGCCAGCTCACCACCGTCGGGGGGGGGAGGGACTGAAGCTTTCTTT. It yields the protein CASSPPSGGGGTEAFF.

This clone qualifies as medium-sized (0.01 to 0.1%). The J gene is TRBJ2-3, the V gene TRBV25-1; D is ambiguous. CDR3 length: 12 residues. Germline CDR1 reads MGHDK; CDR2 reads SYGVNS. Trimming removed 4 bases at V and 3 bases at J, with 5 bases between. The CDR3 bases are TGTGCCAGCAGTGTTAGTACAGATACGCAGTATTTT. It translates to CASSVSTDTQYF.

This sequence joins TRBV27 and TRBJ1-1, with D perhaps TRBD1 (5 bases). CDR3 length: 16 amino acids. V lost 7 bases and J 1 base, leaving 19 bases between the germline ends. Germline V gene sequence: CDR1 MNHEY, CDR2 SMNVEV (reference sequence). The CDR3 DNA reads TGTGCCAGCACTATGATACCCCCTACAGGGAACACTGAAGCTTTCTTT. Translated, it gives CASTMIPPTGNTEAFF.

V and J are TRBV4-1 and TRBJ2-7; D unresolved. Germline-derived CDR1 and CDR2 are MGHRA and YSYEKL. V was shortened by 1 base and J by 3 bases, with 13 bases between the two germline ends. This CDR3 is built from 15 residues. This CDR3 reads CASSQGEVLGYEQYF. Here the CDR3 DNA reads TGCGCCAGCAGCCAAGGAGAGGTCTTGGGCTACGAGCAGTACTTC.

The chain joins TRBV28 to TRBJ2-7, with D maybe TRBD1 (6 bases). Germline V gene data show CDR1 as MDHEN and CDR2 as SYDVKM. V shed 4 bases and J shed 3 bases, with 13 bases lying between them. The CDR3 has 14 residues. In DNA, the CDR3 is TGTGCCAGCAGTTCCGGGACAATACTCTACGAGCAGTACTTC. Its protein product is CASSSGTILYEQYF.

The rearrangement uses TRBV30 and TRBJ1-2; no clear D gene. This CDR3 region has 15 residues. Germline V gives CDR1 GTSNPN, CDR2 SVGIG (reference sequence). V was cut by 0 bases and J by 2 bases, with 13 bases left in between. The CDR3: CAWSVHPPGNYGYTF. Here the CDR3 DNA reads TGTGCCTGGAGTGTCCACCCCCCGGGGAACTATGGCTACACCTTC.

The chain joins TRBV19 to TRBJ2-1; TRBD2 agrees at 14 bases. V dropped 3 bases and J dropped 8; count of bases not matched to a gene: 9. This CDR3 has 17 residues. The germline V gene has CDR1 LNHDA and CDR2 SQIVND (reference sequence). The CDR3 spells CASSIPRGTSGRDEQFF. In nucleotides, the CDR3 is TGTGCCAGTAGTATTCCGAGGGGGACTAGCGGGAGAGATGAGCAGTTCTTC.

This clone was recorded a few times. The chain is built from TRBV5-1 and TRBJ2-3; the D gene is possibly TRBD2 (6 bases). Trimming removed 5 bases from V and 4 bases from J, with 14 bases in between. This CDR3 region has 14 residues. Germline V lookup: CDR1 SGHRS, CDR2 YFSETQ. The CDR3 loop is CASRPPWEADTQYF. In DNA, the CDR3 is TGCGCCAGCAGACCACCGTGGGAGGCAGATACGCAGTATTTT.